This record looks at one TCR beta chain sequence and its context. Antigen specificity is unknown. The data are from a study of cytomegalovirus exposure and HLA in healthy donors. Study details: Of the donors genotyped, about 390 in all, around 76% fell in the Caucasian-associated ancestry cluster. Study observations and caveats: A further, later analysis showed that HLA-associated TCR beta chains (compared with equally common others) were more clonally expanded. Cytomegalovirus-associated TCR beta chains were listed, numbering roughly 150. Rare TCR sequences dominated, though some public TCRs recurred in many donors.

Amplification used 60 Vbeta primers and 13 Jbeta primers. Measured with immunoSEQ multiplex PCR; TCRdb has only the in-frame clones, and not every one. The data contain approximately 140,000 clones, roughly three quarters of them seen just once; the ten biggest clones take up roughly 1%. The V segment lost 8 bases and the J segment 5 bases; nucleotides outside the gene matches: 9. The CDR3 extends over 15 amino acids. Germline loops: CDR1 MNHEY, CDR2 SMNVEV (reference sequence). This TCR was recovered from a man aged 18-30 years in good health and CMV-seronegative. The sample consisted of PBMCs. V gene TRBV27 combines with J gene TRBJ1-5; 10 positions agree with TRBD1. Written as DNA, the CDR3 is TGTGCCAGCGGCCGGGACAGGGGAAATTATCAGCCCCAGCATTTT. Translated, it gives CASGRDRGNYQPQHF.